There are many counts of the clone carrying this T cell receptor beta chain. The antigen remains unidentified. Time point in this sample: persistent/refractory GD, antithyroid drugs over 5 years with positive TRAb. PBMC-derived RNA was used for the TCR library. The sample belongs to a study of regulatory T cells in long-lasting Graves disease. Points from the study as a whole: Newly diagnosed Graves' patients had higher TCR diversity than persistent ones.

To make TCR beta libraries, researchers used iRepertoire HTBI primers and Arm-PCR of CDR3 regions. TCRdb used MiXCR to reprocess the multiplex PCR reads, holding one entry per CDR3 protein. The table shows some 420,000 distinct CDR3 sequences, with less than 25% occurring only once. Per germline, CDR1 MNHEY and CDR2 SVGEGT. The CDR3 is 15 amino acids. V was clipped by 4 bases and J by 3 bases; unmatched bases: 6. The rearrangement links TRBV6-2 or TRBV6-3 to TRBJ2-7, with 10 nucleotides matching TRBD1. The receptor comes from a female donor with Graves disease. The sample was peripheral blood mononuclear cells (PBMCs), taken when the disease was refractory, from a patient treated with antithyroid drugs. Here the CDR3 reads CASSLGQGFIYEQYF. The CDR3 nucleotides read TGTGCCAGCAGTTTGGGACAGGGGTTCATCTACGAGCAGTACTTC.